Each of the 20 T cell receptor beta chains below was sequenced from the same sample in a study of yellow fever vaccine responses in identical twins. TCRdb re-called the RT-PCR reads through MiXCR, storing one row per CDR3 protein. In the table there are under 750 distinct CDR3 sequences, around four fifths of which are singletons. Sequenced here: T cells from blood (PBMCs), unsorted or a sorted subset (not recorded which), sampled before or after yellow fever vaccination (not recorded which). The origin of the receptors is a woman between 18 and 29 years old who received the yellow fever vaccine.

The chain links TRBV11-3 to TRBJ2-1; perhaps TRBD2 as D (7 bases). CDR3 length equals 16 residues. Looked up from germline, CDR1 is SGHNT and CDR2 is YENEEA. V was shortened by 5 bases and J by 4 bases, with 18 bases between the two germline ends. In DNA, the CDR3 is TGTGCCAGCAGCCCGTCCGGACTAGGGGGATACAATGAGCAGTTCTTC. Translating it yields CASSPSGLGGYNEQFF.

The J gene is TRBJ2-2, the V gene TRBV11-2, with TRBD2 matching over 11 bases. V lost 5 bases, J lost 7 bases, and 9 bases stayed unmatched. CDR1 and CDR2 (germline): SGHAT, FQNNGV. This CDR3 spans 16 amino acids. In DNA form, the CDR3 reads TGTGCCAGCAGCCCCCCCGGGACTAGCGGCCGCGGGGAGCTGTTTTTT. It codes for CASSPPGTSGRGELFF.

The J gene is TRBJ2-2, the V gene TRBV24-1; a possible D gene is TRBD1 (6 bases). In germline, CDR1 is KGHDR, CDR2 SFDVKD. Trimming cost V 7 bases and J 4 bases, with 9 bases left between them. The CDR3 extends over 13 amino acids. The CDR3 loop is CATRDRLTGELFF. CDR3 coding DNA: TGTGCCACCAGGGACAGACTCACCGGGGAGCTGTTTTTT.

The rearrangement joins TRBV6-1 to TRBJ1-1; D uncertain. Between the trimmed V and J ends, which lost 6 bases and 10 bases, there was a span of 6 bases. Germline values: CDR1 MNHNS, CDR2 SASEGT. This CDR3 region has 9 residues. As DNA, the CDR3 is TGTGCCAGCAGGGGAGGAGCTTTCTTT. It is translated as CASRGGAFF.

This clonotype has just a few counts. The rearrangement uses TRBV11-1 and TRBJ2-7; the D is unclear. CDR1 and CDR2 from the germline V gene are SGHAT and FQDESV (reference sequence). Trimming took 5 bases from V and 2 from J, leaving 7 bases between them. This CDR3 is built from 12 residues. In DNA, the CDR3 is TGTGCCAGCAGCAGAGTTCCCTACGAGCAGTACTTC. Translated: CASSRVPYEQYF.

V is TRBV7-3 and J is TRBJ2-5; D unresolved. Germline V lookup: CDR1 SGHTA, CDR2 FQGTGA. This CDR3 region has 14 residues. V dropped 5 bases and J dropped 5 bases, with 15 bases sitting between them. CDR3 residues: CASSGLGYGETQYF. CDR3 in DNA: TGTGCCAGCAGCGGTTTAGGGTACGGGGAGACCCAGTACTTC. Complete variable domain (other parts from reference TRBV7-3 and TRBJ2-5): GAGVSQTPSNKVTEKGKYVELRCDPISGHTALYWYRQSLGQGPEFLIYFQGTGAADDSGLPNDRFFAVRPEGSVSTLKIQRTERGDSAVYLCASSGLGYGETQYFGPGTRLLVL.

The CDR3 region is CASSQVEQPNSDTQYF. As DNA, the CDR3 is TGTGCCAGCAGCCAAGTCGAGCAGCCGAACTCAGATACGCAGTATTTT. The chain couples TRBV3-1 to TRBJ2-3; D unresolved. V was pared by 1 base and J by 4 bases, with 15 bases between. This CDR3 spans 16 amino acids. From germline, CDR1 is LGHDT and CDR2 YNNKEL (reference sequence).

The J gene is TRBJ2-7, the V gene TRBV13; 8 bases line up with TRBD2. Unmatched junction bases numbered 5, after V lost 8 bases and J lost 2 bases. Germline V gene lookup returns CDR1 PRHDT and CDR2 FYEKMQ (reference sequence). CDR3 length: 13 residues. CDR3 residues: CASPGGSPYEQYV. For the CDR3, the DNA is TGTGCCAGCCCGGGGGGGTCCCCCTACGAGCAGTACGTC.

This chain links TRBV7-6 with TRBJ2-2; maybe TRBD2 (6 bases). Germline V gene lookup returns CDR1 SGHVS and CDR2 FNYEAQ. This CDR3 spans 16 amino acids. V lost 4 bases and J lost 4, with 16 bases in between. Written as DNA, the CDR3 is TGTGCCAGCAGCTCGAGTTCGCGGGGAGCCACCGGGGAGCTGTTTTTT. Protein: CASSSSSRGATGELFF. The full variable domain, completed using reference TRBV7-6 and TRBJ2-2, is GAGVSQSPRYKVTKRGQDVALRCDPISGHVSLYWYRQALGQGPEFLTYFNYEAQQDKSGLPNDRFSAERPEGSISTLTIQRTEQRDSAMYRCASSSSSRGATGELFFGEGSRLTVL.

The chain is built from TRBV4-1 and TRBJ2-7, with D perhaps matching TRBD1 or TRBD2 (5 bases each). Germline assignment: CDR1 MGHRA and CDR2 YSYEKL. The CDR3 has 16 amino acids. V lost 0 bases and J 0 bases, leaving 12 bases between the germline ends. The CDR3 reads CASSQDGGPSSYEQYF. The CDR3, as DNA: TGCGCCAGCAGCCAAGATGGGGGACCCAGCTCCTACGAGCAGTACTTC.

CDR3 coding DNA: TGCAGCGTTGTAGGCGCGGACACCTACGAGCAGTACTTC. Its protein is CSVVGADTYEQYF. V and J are TRBV29-1 and TRBJ2-7; tentative D call: TRBD1 (5 bases). This CDR3 spans 13 amino acids. V was cut by 4 bases and J by 2 bases, with 12 bases left in between. Germline CDR1 SQVTM, CDR2 ANQGSEA.

The chain carries TRBV15 and TRBJ1-2; D possibly corresponds to TRBD1 (6 bases). This CDR3 comprises 13 residues. The V end was cut by 5 bases, the J end by 7 bases, with 14 bases between. The germline gives CDR1 LNHNV, CDR2 YYDKDF (reference sequence). The CDR3 DNA follows: TGTGCCACCAGCGCAGGGGCCAGACCTGGCTACACCTTC. Amino acids: CATSAGARPGYTF.

The rearrangement uses TRBV12-3 or TRBV12-4 and TRBJ1-5, with 9 nucleotides matching TRBD1. This CDR3 comprises 12 residues. Germline trimming cut 6 bases from V and 9 bases from J; bases unmatched to any gene: 3. CDR3 in amino acids: CASRQGAGPQHF. The CDR3 DNA reads as TGTGCCAGCAGACAGGGGGCAGGGCCCCAGCATTTT.

This clonotype was picked up one time. The CDR3 bases are TGCGCCAGCAGGCGACCGGGACAGGTTAATTCACCCCTCCACTTT. Its protein is CASRRPGQVNSPLHF. The V gene is TRBV10-1, the J gene TRBJ1-6; 8 bases agree with TRBD1. The CDR3 runs to 15 residues. CDR1 is WNHNN and CDR2 is SYGVQD in the germline V gene (reference sequence). Trimming took 6 bases from V and 6 from J; bases not matched to a gene: 7.

V is TRBV13 and J is TRBJ2-5, with D possibly being TRBD1 (6 bases). Germline lookup yields CDR1 PRHDT and CDR2 FYEKMQ (reference sequence). The CDR3 is made up of 14 amino acids. Trimming pared 6 bases from V and 3 bases from J, leaving 14 bases between. The CDR3 DNA is TGTGCCAGCAGACCCTCCGGGGACAAAGAGACCCAGTACTTC. Its protein is CASRPSGDKETQYF.

This chain connects TRBV2 to TRBJ1-5; no reliable D call. CDR1 and CDR2 (germline): SNHLY, FYNNEI. The CDR3 has 14 amino acids. Trimming took 5 bases from V and 2 from J, leaving 10 bases between them. CDR3 in DNA: TGTGCCAGCAGTCCACGGCACGGCAATCAGCCCCAGCATTTT. Translation: CASSPRHGNQPQHF. The full variable domain, completed using reference TRBV2 and TRBJ1-5, is EPEVTQTPSHQVTQMGQEVILRCVPISNHLYFYWYRQILGQKVEFLVSFYNNEISEKSEIFDDQFSVERPDGSNFTLKIRSTKLEDSAMYFCASSPRHGNQPQHFGDGTRLSIL.

The J gene is TRBJ1-1, the V gene TRBV6-1, with D perhaps TRBD1 (6 bases). Germline V lookup: CDR1 MNHNS, CDR2 SASEGT. The CDR3 is 13 residues long. The V end was cut by 6 bases, the J end by 7 bases, with 15 bases between. CDR3 coding DNA: TGTGCCAGCAGCCCGGACAGAGGGAATGAAGCTTTCTTT. Translating gives CASSPDRGNEAFF.

This chain joins TRBV15 and TRBJ1-5, with D tentatively TRBD1 (6 bases). V lost 2 bases and J lost 6, with 8 bases in between. From germline, CDR1 is LNHNV and CDR2 YYDKDF (reference sequence). This CDR3 contains 13 residues. Here the CDR3 DNA reads TGTGCCACCAGCAGACTACAGGGTCAGCCCCAGCATTTT. It yields the protein CATSRLQGQPQHF.

V gene TRBV9 combines with J gene TRBJ1-6; possibly TRBD1 for D (6 bases). The V gene's germline CDR1 is SGDLS and CDR2 YYNGEE. Between the trimmed V and J ends, which lost 1 base and 2 bases, there was a span of 10 bases. This CDR3 comprises 16 residues. In DNA form, the CDR3 reads TGTGCCAGCAGCGTAACAGGGTGGCCCTATAATTCACCCCTCCACTTT. Protein: CASSVTGWPYNSPLHF.

For the CDR3, the DNA is TGCAGTGCTAGAGATCCTGGGAATGAGCAGTTCTTC. Its translation: CSARDPGNEQFF. This chain connects TRBV20-1 to TRBJ2-1; D not resolved. Per the germline V gene, CDR1 is DFQATT and CDR2 is SNEGSKA (reference sequence). The CDR3 consists of 12 residues. V lost 0 bases to trimming and J lost 7 bases, with 7 bases between them.